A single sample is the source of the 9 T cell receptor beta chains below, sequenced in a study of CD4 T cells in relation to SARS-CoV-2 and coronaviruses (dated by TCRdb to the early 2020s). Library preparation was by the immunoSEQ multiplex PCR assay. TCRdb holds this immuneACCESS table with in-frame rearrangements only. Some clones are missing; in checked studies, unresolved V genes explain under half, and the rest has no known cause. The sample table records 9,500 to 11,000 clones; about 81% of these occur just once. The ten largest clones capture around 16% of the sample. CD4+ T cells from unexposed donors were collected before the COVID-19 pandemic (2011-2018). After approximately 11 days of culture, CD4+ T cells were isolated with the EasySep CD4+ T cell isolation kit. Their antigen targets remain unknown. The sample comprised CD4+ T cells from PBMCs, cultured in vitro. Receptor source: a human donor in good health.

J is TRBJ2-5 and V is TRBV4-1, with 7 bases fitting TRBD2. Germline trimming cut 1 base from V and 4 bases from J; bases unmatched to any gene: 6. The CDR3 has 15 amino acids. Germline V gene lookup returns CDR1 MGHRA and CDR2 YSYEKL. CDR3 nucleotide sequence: TGCGCCAGCAGCCAAGCACTAGCGAAACGAGAGACCCAGTACTTC. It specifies CASSQALAKRETQYF.

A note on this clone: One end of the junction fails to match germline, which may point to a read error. The CDR3 region has the DNA TGTGCTAGCAGCCGACGGGACCGCGGGGAGACCCAGTACTTC. Translation gives CASSRRDRGETQYF. J is TRBJ2-5 and V is TRBV7-7, with D perhaps given as TRBD1 or TRBD2 (5 bases each). Germline CDR1 and CDR2: SSHAT and FNYEAQ (reference sequence). CDR3 length: 14 amino acids.

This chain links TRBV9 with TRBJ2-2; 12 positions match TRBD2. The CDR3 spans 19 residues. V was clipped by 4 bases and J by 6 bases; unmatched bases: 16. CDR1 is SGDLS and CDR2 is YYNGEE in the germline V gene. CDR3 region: CASSPITFSTSGSSGELFF. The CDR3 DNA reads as TGTGCCAGCAGCCCAATAACTTTCTCGACTAGCGGGAGTTCCGGGGAGCTGTTTTTT.

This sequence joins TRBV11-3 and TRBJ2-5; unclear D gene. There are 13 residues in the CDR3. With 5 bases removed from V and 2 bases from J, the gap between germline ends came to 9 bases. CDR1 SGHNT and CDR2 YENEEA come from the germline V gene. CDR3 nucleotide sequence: TGTGCCAGCAGCCCCCCTAATCAAGAGACCCAGTACTTC. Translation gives CASSPPNQETQYF.

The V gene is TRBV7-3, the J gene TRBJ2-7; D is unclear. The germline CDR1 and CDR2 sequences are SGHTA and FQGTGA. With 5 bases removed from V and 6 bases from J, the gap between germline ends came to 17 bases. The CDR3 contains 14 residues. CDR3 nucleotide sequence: TGTGCCAGCAGCCCTACGGCCTCGACACTCGAGCAGTACTTC. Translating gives CASSPTASTLEQYF.

CDR3 loop: CASSQEVAFGYTF. The CDR3 coding sequence is TGTGCCAGCAGCCAAGAGGTAGCATTCGGCTACACCTTC. The gene calls are TRBV3-1 (or the pseudogene TRBV3-2) and TRBJ1-2, with D hard to call. Germline V gene sequence: CDR1 LGHDT, CDR2 YNNKEL (reference sequence). Between the trimmed V and J ends, which lost 0 bases and 8 bases, there was a span of 10 bases. This CDR3 has 13 residues.

The CDR3 reads CASSREYQETQYF. The CDR3 coding sequence is TGTGCCAGCAGCCGGGAATACCAAGAGACCCAGTACTTC. The chain is built from TRBV11-3 and TRBJ2-5; perhaps TRBD2 as D (5 bases). V dropped 5 bases and J dropped 0 bases, with 7 bases sitting between them. Germline-derived CDR1 and CDR2 are SGHNT and YENEEA. The CDR3 runs to 13 residues.

CDR3 protein: CASSLKADLISYEQYF. The CDR3 bases are TGTGCCAGCAGCCTTAAAGCTGATCTTATATCCTACGAGCAGTACTTC. The gene calls are TRBV7-2 and TRBJ2-7; D not certain. Germline V gives CDR1 SGHTA, CDR2 FQGNSA. V was clipped by 5 bases and J by 1 base, with 18 bases between them. The CDR3 sequence is 16 residues long.

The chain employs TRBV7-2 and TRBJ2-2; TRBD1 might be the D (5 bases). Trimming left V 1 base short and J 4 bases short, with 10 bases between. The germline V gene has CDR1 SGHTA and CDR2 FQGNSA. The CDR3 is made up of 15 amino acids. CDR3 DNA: TGTGCCAGCAGCTTAGTAAGGACATCCACCGGGGAGCTGTTTTTT. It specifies CASSLVRTSTGELFF.